The rows below give T cell receptor beta chains drawn from one sample of a study of cytomegalovirus exposure and HLA in healthy donors. TCRdb keeps only in-frame clones here, not all; method: immunoSEQ multiplex PCR. The sample includes 120,000 to 150,000 clones, over 80% of them seen just once. Specimen: PBMCs. The receptors shown here come from a man aged 18 to 35 in good health and CMV-seropositive. Both conserved end residues are part of each CDR3. A D gene is named only where the DNA matches it firmly. The size of a clone is reported for some rows only, either as once, few or many, or as a class for expanded clones.

CDR3 DNA	CDR3 protein	D gene	clone size	J gene	V gene
TGTGCCAGCATCCAGATGGGGCGAGACACTTATGGCTACACCTTC	CASIQMGRDTYGYTF	NA	NA	TRBJ1-2	TRBV7-2
TGTGCCAGTAGTCCCCCGGGGGGGGTCGCTTTCTTT	CASSPPGGVAFF	NA	NA	TRBJ1-1	TRBV19
TGTGCCAGCGGGGACACCCCTAACACTGAAGCTTTCTTT	CASGDTPNTEAFF	NA	NA	TRBJ1-1	TRBV6-6
TGTGCCAGCAGCAGCCTGGCGGGAGGTAGCTCCTACAATGAGCAGTTCTTC	CASSSLAGGSSYNEQFF	TRBD2	NA	TRBJ2-1	TRBV5-8
TGTGCCAGCAGTGGACAGCCAACTAATGAAAAACTGTTTTTT	CASSGQPTNEKLFF	NA	NA	TRBJ1-4	TRBV27
TGTGCCAGTAGTATAGGAACGTCCACTAGCGTGTGGGGGAATGAGCAGTTCTTC	CASSIGTSTSVWGNEQFF	TRBD2	NA	TRBJ2-1	TRBV19
TGTGCCAGCAGTTACAATAGCGGGAGGTCTAATGAGCAGTTCTTC	CASSYNSGRSNEQFF	TRBD2	NA	TRBJ2-1	TRBV6-5
TGTGCCAGCAGCCCCGGGGTGGGCGGCGAGCAGTACTTC	CASSPGVGGEQYF	NA	once	TRBJ2-7	TRBV9
TGCGCCAGCAGCCAAGATACCCCACTAGCGGGGAGCACAGATACGCAGTATTTT	CASSQDTPLAGSTDTQYF	TRBD2	NA	TRBJ2-3	TRBV4-1
TGCGCCAGCAGTTGGGACAGCTCCATGAACACTGAAGCTTTCTTT	CASSWDSSMNTEAFF	TRBD1	NA	TRBJ1-1	TRBV5-1
TGTGCCAGTAGTATAGAGGGACACGGATTGCAGCCCCAGCATTTT	CASSIEGHGLQPQHF	NA	NA	TRBJ1-5	TRBV19
TGTGCCAGCAGTTACGGGCAGAACTATGGCTACACCTTC	CASSYGQNYGYTF	NA	NA	TRBJ1-2	TRBV6-5
TGTGCCAGTGGGGGCGCAGGGGTCGGGCAAGAGACCCAGTACTTC	CASGGAGVGQETQYF	NA	NA	TRBJ2-5	TRBV7-8
TGTGCCAGCACCCGACCGGGACTAGCGTTAGAGACCCAGTACTTC	CASTRPGLALETQYF	TRBD2	once	TRBJ2-5	TRBV5-6
TGTGCCAGCAGCCAAGGGGGGCGGGCTAGCACAGATACGCAGTATTTT	CASSQGGRASTDTQYF	NA	few	TRBJ2-3	TRBV14
TGTGCCAGCAGTTCCCATGGGACAGGGACACGGGAAAAACTGTTTTTT	CASSSHGTGTREKLFF	TRBD1	NA	TRBJ1-4	TRBV28
TGTGCCAGTAGTAACGGAGGAGGGACAACTAATGAAAAACTGTTTTTT	CASSNGGGTTNEKLFF	NA	once	TRBJ1-4	TRBV19
TGTGCCAGCAGTCTTCAAGGGGGCCCCTACGAGCAGTACTTC	CASSLQGGPYEQYF	TRBD1	NA	TRBJ2-7	TRBV27
TGTGCCAGCAGCCTCGGGACAGACTATGGCTACACCTTC	CASSLGTDYGYTF	TRBD1	few	TRBJ1-2	TRBV14
TGTGCCAGCTCACCACCGGTGAGGCAGAATGAGCAGTTCTTC	CASSPPVRQNEQFF	NA	NA	TRBJ2-1	TRBV18
TGTGCCAGCAGCTCCTCTCTAGCGGTGAGCACAGATACGCAGTATTTT	CASSSSLAVSTDTQYF	TRBD2	NA	TRBJ2-3	TRBV11-2
TGTGCCAGCAGCCAAGGGGGGGGCATAAGCTCCTACGAGCAGTACTTC	CASSQGGGISSYEQYF	NA	NA	TRBJ2-7	TRBV4-2
TGTGCCAGCCTGGAGGAGGGGGGGGCCCGAGACAATGAGCAGTTCTTC	CASLEEGGARDNEQFF	NA	NA	TRBJ2-1	TRBV28
TGTGCCAGCAGCTTTACAGGGAAGGGGATGGGCACTGAAGCTTTCTTT	CASSFTGKGMGTEAFF	NA	NA	TRBJ1-1	TRBV5-4
TGTGCCAGCTGTAGTCTGGGGCACGATTTGGGGAATGGCTACACCTTC	CASCSLGHDLGNGYTF	NA	NA	TRBJ1-2	TRBV28
TGTGCCAGCAGCTTAGTAACCTCTGTCGGCAATGAGCAGTTCTTC	CASSLVTSVGNEQFF	NA	NA	TRBJ2-1	TRBV7-6
TGTGCCAGCAGTTCGGGACAGGGAAACACTGAAGCTTTCTTT	CASSSGQGNTEAFF	TRBD1	NA	TRBJ1-1	TRBV28
TGTGCCAGCTCACCACCGTCCAGGGACTACGAGCAGTACTTC	CASSPPSRDYEQYF	NA	NA	TRBJ2-7	TRBV18
TGTGCCAGCAGCCCAAAGAGGACAGGGGATGGGAACACTGAAGCTTTCTTT	CASSPKRTGDGNTEAFF	TRBD1	NA	TRBJ1-1	TRBV7-9
TGCGCCAGCAGCCAAATAGCGGGAGGGGTTTACTTC	CASSQIAGGVYF	TRBD2	NA	TRBJ2-5	TRBV4-1
TGTGCCAGCTCACGAACAGGGGGCCGGGGAGATACGCAGTATTTT	CASSRTGGRGDTQYF	TRBD1	once	TRBJ2-3	TRBV18
TGTGCCAGCAGTTTCGCTAGCGGGAGCTCCTACGAGCAGTACTTC	CASSFASGSSYEQYF	TRBD2	NA	TRBJ2-7	TRBV30
TGTGCCAGTAGCCTAGGCTCCTACAATGAGCAGTTCTTC	CASSLGSYNEQFF	NA	NA	TRBJ2-1	TRBV27
TGTGCCAGCAGTGTGGACTACCAGGATACGCAGTATTTT	CASSVDYQDTQYF	NA	NA	TRBJ2-3	TRBV6-1
TGCGCCAGCAGCCAGTCCGGGAGGGGAGCTGGCACCTTC	CASSQSGRGAGTF	NA	NA	TRBJ1-2	TRBV4-1
TGTGCCAGCAGTTCCGTGGGCGATACGCAGTATTTT	CASSSVGDTQYF	NA	NA	TRBJ2-3	TRBV5-4
TGTGCCAGCAGCCCCGGTTTGGGGAGTAACTATGGCTACACCTTC	CASSPGLGSNYGYTF	NA	NA	TRBJ1-2	TRBV5-4